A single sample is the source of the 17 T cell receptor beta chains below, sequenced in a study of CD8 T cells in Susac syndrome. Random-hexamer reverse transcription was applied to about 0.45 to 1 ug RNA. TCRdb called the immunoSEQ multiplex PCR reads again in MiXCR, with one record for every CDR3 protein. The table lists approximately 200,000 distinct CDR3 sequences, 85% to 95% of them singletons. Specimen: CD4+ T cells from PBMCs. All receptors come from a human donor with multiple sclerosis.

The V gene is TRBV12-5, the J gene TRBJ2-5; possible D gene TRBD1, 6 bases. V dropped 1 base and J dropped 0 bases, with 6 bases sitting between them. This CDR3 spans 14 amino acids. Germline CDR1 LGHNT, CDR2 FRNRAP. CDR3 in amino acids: CASGLGDNQETQYF. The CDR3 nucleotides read TGTGCTAGTGGTTTGGGGGACAACCAAGAGACCCAGTACTTC.

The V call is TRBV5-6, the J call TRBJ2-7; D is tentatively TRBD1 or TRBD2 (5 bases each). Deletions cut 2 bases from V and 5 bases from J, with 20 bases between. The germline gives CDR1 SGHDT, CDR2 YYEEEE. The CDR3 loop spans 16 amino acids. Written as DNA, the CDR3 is TGTGCCAGCAGCTTATTCCAGACGAGGGGACGGAACGAGCAGTACGTC. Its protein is CASSLFQTRGRNEQYV.

CDR3 loop: CASSFFNGGEDEQFF. CDR3 in DNA: TGTGCCAGCAGCTTTTTCAACGGGGGGGAAGATGAGCAGTTCTTC. This sequence joins TRBV7-8 and TRBJ2-1, with TRBD2 matching over 8 bases. The germline gives CDR1 SGHVS, CDR2 FQNEAQ. V lost 3 bases, J lost 8 bases, and 9 bases stayed unmatched. CDR3 length equals 15 residues.

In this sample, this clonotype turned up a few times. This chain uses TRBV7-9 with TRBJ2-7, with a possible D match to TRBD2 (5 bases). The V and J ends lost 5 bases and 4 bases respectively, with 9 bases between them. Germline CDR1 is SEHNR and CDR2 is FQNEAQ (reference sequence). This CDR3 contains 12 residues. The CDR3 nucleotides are TGTGCCAGCAGCCGGACTGGTTACGAGCAGTACTTC. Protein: CASSRTGYEQYF.

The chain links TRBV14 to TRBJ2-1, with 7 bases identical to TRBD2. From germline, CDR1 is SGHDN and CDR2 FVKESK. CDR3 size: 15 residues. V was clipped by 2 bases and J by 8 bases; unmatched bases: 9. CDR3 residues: CASSQSGRKRYEQFF. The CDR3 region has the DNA TGTGCCAGCAGCCAATCCGGGAGGAAGCGTTATGAGCAGTTCTTC.

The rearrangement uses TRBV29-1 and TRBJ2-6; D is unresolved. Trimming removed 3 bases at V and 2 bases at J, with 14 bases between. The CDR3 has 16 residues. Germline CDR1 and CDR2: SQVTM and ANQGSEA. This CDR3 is CSVDGTMGPGANVLTF. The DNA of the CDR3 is TGCAGCGTTGATGGAACAATGGGCCCTGGGGCCAACGTCCTGACTTTC.

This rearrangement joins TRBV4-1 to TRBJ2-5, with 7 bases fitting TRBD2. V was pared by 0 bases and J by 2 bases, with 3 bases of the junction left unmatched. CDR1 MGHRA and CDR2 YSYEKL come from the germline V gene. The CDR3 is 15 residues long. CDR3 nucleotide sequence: TGCGCCAGCAGCCAAGAGGGACTATCTCAAGAGACCCAGTACTTC. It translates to CASSQEGLSQETQYF.

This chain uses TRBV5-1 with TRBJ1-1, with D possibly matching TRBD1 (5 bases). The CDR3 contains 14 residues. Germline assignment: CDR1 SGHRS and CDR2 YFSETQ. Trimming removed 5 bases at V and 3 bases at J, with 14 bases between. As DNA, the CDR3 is TGCGCCAGCAGTCCCAGGGAGTCTGACACTGAAGCTTTCTTT. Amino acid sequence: CASSPRESDTEAFF.

CDR3 in amino acids: CASSYDAGGRRETQYF. CDR3 in DNA: TGTGCCAGCAGTTACGACGCGGGGGGGCGGCGGGAGACCCAGTACTTC. This chain joins TRBV6-5 and TRBJ2-5, with 9 bases aligning to TRBD2. The J segment lost 5 bases and the V segment lost 2 bases, leaving 9 bases of the junction unmatched. The CDR3 consists of 16 residues. CDR1 is MNHEY and CDR2 is SVGAGI in the germline V gene.

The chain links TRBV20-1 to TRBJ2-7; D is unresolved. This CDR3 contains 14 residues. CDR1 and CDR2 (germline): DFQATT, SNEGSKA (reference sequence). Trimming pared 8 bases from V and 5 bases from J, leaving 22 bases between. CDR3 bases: TGCAGTTGGGCTGCACAAAACGAAGGGAACGAGCAGTACTTC. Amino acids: CSWAAQNEGNEQYF.

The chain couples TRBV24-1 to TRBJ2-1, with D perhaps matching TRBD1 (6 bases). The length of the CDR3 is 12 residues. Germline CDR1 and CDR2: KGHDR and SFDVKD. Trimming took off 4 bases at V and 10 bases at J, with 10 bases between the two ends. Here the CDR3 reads CATSDAGTEQFF. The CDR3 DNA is TGTGCCACCAGTGACGCCGGGACAGAGCAGTTCTTC.

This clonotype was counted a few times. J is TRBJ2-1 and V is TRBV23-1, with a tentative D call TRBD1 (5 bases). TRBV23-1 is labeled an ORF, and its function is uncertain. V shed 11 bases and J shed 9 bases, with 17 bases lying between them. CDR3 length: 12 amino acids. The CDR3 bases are TGCGCCCCCAGGGCAGGCCGCACTGAGCAGTTCTTC. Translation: CAPRAGRTEQFF.

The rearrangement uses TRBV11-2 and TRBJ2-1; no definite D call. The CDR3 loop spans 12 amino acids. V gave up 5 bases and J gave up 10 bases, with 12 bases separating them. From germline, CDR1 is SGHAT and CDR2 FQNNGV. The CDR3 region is CASSPLGEEQFF. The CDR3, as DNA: TGTGCCAGCAGCCCCCTGGGCGAAGAGCAGTTCTTC. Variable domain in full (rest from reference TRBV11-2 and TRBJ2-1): EAGVAQSPRYKIIEKRQSVAFWCNPISGHATLYWYQQILGQGPKLLIQFQNNGVVDDSQLPKDRFSAERLKGVDSTLKIQPAKLEDSAVYLCASSPLGEEQFFGPGTRLTVL.

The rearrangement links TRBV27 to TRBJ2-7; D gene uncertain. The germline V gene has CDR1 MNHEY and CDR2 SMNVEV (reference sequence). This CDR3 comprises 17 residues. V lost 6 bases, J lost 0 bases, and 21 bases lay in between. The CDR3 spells CASSPRAGYHISYEQYV. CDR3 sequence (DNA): TGTGCCAGCAGCCCCCGTGCCGGTTACCATATCTCCTACGAGCAGTACGTC.

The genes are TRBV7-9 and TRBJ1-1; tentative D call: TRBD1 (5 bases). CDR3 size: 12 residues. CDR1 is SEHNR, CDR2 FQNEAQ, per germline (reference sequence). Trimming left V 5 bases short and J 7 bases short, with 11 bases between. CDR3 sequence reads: CASSDRGGEAFF. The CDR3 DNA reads TGTGCCAGCAGCGATAGGGGCGGTGAAGCTTTCTTT.

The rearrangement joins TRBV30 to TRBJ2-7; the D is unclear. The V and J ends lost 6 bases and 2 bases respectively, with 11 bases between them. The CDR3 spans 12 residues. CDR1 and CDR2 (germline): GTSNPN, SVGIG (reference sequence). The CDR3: CACLDTTYEQYF. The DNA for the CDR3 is TGTGCCTGCCTCGACACCACCTACGAGCAGTACTTC.

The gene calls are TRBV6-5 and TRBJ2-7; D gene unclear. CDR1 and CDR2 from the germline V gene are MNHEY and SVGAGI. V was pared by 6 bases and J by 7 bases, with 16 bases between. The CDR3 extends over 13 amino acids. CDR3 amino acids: CASSPAGSREQYV. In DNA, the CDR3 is TGTGCCAGCAGCCCCGCTGGATCGCGGGAGCAGTACGTC.